The 10 T cell receptor beta chains in this list originate from one sample, sequenced in a study of Ad26.COV2.S vaccination and SARS-CoV-2 variants. The assay was immunoSEQ multiplex PCR, and TCRdb's table has in-frame clones only and misses some. In the table there are about 470,000 clones, 90% of which are singletons. Indicated treatment: about 20 received Ad26.COV2.S at low or high dose, single or two shots; roughly five received placebo; per-sample allocation not given. Day 63 after the first vaccine or placebo injection was the time point for sampling. Sequencing was performed on peripheral blood, taken in a trial of Ad26.COV2.S vaccine versus placebo. The receptors were sampled from a person aged 18 to 65 who received the Ad26.COV2.S COVID-19 vaccine or a placebo.

CDR3 amino acids: CASSFPGGRGETQYF. As DNA, the CDR3 is TGTGCCAGCAGCTTCCCGGGAGGGAGGGGAGAGACCCAGTACTTC. The gene calls are TRBV5-4 and TRBJ2-5, with 8 bases matching TRBD2. CDR3 length: 15 residues. CDR1 SGHNT and CDR2 YYREEE come from the germline V gene (reference sequence). The J segment lost 4 bases and the V segment lost 2 bases, leaving 7 bases of the junction unmatched. The complete variable domain, with remaining parts taken from reference TRBV5-4 and TRBJ2-5, reads ETGVTQSPTHLIKTRGQQVTLRCSSQSGHNTVSWYQQALGQGPQFIFQYYREEENGRGNFPPRFSGLQFPNYSSELNVNALELDDSALYLCASSFPGGRGETQYFGPGTRLLVL.

The V gene is TRBV6-2 or TRBV6-3, the J gene TRBJ2-1; D possibly corresponds to TRBD2 (6 bases). V lost 2 bases to trimming and J lost 13 bases, with 9 bases between them. Germline V gene lookup returns CDR1 MNHEY and CDR2 SVGEGT. The CDR3 extends over 11 amino acids. DNA of the CDR3: TGTGCCAGCAGTTACGCGGCGGGACAGTTCTTC. This sequence encodes CASSYAAGQFF.

The chain joins TRBV5-4 to TRBJ2-5, with 10 bases identical to TRBD2. J gave up 2 bases and V 3 bases, and 4 bases lay outside the gene matches. The CDR3 is 15 residues long. Per the germline V gene, CDR1 is SGHNT and CDR2 is YYREEE (reference sequence). CDR3 nucleotide sequence: TGTGCCAGCAGCTCGGGGACTAGCGCTCAAGAGACCCAGTACTTC. It is translated as CASSSGTSAQETQYF.

This clone was observed a handful of times. The chain has TRBV7-2 and TRBJ2-1; 11 bases fit TRBD2. V was clipped by 5 bases and J by 1 base; unmatched bases: 10. Germline V CDR1 and CDR2: SGHTA, FQGNSA. The CDR3 extends over 18 amino acids. CDR3 region: CASSPSGLAGGSYNEQFF. The CDR3 nucleotides are TGTGCCAGCAGCCCATCCGGGCTAGCGGGAGGATCCTACAATGAGCAGTTCTTC.

The DNA of the CDR3 is TGCGCCAGCAGCCAAGGTGGGAGTACCACAGATACGCAGTATTTT. As protein: CASSQGGSTTDTQYF. V is TRBV4-1 and J is TRBJ2-3; possible D gene TRBD2, 5 bases. V shed 1 base and J shed 2 bases, with 10 bases lying between them. The CDR3 length is 15 residues. Germline V gene data show CDR1 as MGHRA and CDR2 as YSYEKL.

The chain links TRBV9 to TRBJ1-3; D is unresolved. Deletions cut 8 bases from V and 0 bases from J, with 12 bases between. The CDR3 runs to 14 residues. Germline V lookup: CDR1 SGDLS, CDR2 YYNGEE. The CDR3 bases are TGTGCCAGTACACGACGGAGCTCTGGAAACACCATATATTTT. Its translation is CASTRRSSGNTIYF.

This clone was seen more than once but under ten times. The chain uses TRBV28 and TRBJ1-5; D is ambiguous. Germline loops: CDR1 MDHEN, CDR2 SYDVKM. The CDR3 contains 12 residues. Trimming pared 11 bases from V and 0 bases from J, leaving 8 bases between. The CDR3 region has the DNA TGTGCCGTTGGAAATAGCAATCAGCCCCAGCATTTT. Translation: CAVGNSNQPQHF.

V usage is TRBV5-6 and J usage is TRBJ2-1; 7 positions match TRBD2. CDR1 and CDR2 from the germline V gene are SGHDT and YYEEEE. The CDR3 consists of 18 residues. Trimming at V came to 0 bases and at J to 0 bases, leaving 9 bases not matched to a gene. The CDR3 protein is CASSLEILAQSSYNEQFF. In nucleotides, the CDR3 is TGTGCCAGCAGCTTGGAAATACTAGCGCAAAGCTCCTACAATGAGCAGTTCTTC.

The rearrangement joins TRBV2 to TRBJ2-7; the D gene is possibly TRBD2 (6 bases). The germline V and J ends were trimmed by 2 bases and 7 bases, with 15 bases remaining between them. Germline V gene lookup returns CDR1 SNHLY and CDR2 FYNNEI. The CDR3 has 14 residues. CDR3 amino acids: CASSERGRPLEQYF. CDR3 DNA: TGTGCCAGCAGTGAACGGGGGAGACCTCTGGAGCAGTACTTC.

This sequence joins TRBV6-6 and TRBJ1-2, with TRBD1 matching 7 bases. The CDR3 extends over 13 amino acids. With V trimmed by 0 bases and J by 8 bases, 3 bases remained unmatched. Looked up from germline, CDR1 is MNHNY and CDR2 is SVGAGI (reference sequence). The CDR3 loop reads CASSYSTGSGYTF. The CDR3 DNA follows: TGTGCCAGCAGTTACTCGACAGGGAGCGGCTACACCTTC.